What follows are 23 T cell receptor beta chains derived from one specimen sequenced in a study of OX40 agonist ivuxolimab in advanced cancers. Libraries were made using the immunoSEQ multiplex PCR assay. In TCRdb, the immuneACCESS table is reduced to in-frame sequences with V and J assigned. These tables do not hold every clone; where another copy was compared, an unresolved V gene accounts for under half, and the others remain unexplained. Recorded for this sample are roughly 14,000 clones; 82% of them occurred a single time. The top ten clones comprise about 41% of the sample. The input for sequencing was CD4+ or CD8+ T cells sorted from blood, taken in a trial of the OX40 agonist ivuxolimab. The receptor source for this set is an adult with an advanced solid tumor such as melanoma, head and neck, liver or kidney cancer.

J is TRBJ1-2 and V is TRBV7-8; no definite D call. There are 12 residues in the CDR3. V lost 5 bases and J lost 5, with 9 bases in between. Looked up from germline, CDR1 is SGHVS and CDR2 is FQNEAQ. DNA for the CDR3: TGTGCCAGCAGCCCGAACTTTTATGGCTACACCTTC. It specifies CASSPNFYGYTF.

This chain joins TRBV7-2 and TRBJ2-7; 11 nucleotides agree with TRBD1. With 5 bases clipped from V and 5 bases from J, the junction kept 11 bases outside the gene matches. CDR1 and CDR2 (germline): SGHTA, FQGNSA. This CDR3 is built from 16 residues. Here the CDR3 DNA reads TGTGCCAGCAGCCGGGAACCGGACAGGGGGCGCGACGAGCAGTACTTC. Translation: CASSREPDRGRDEQYF.

The J gene is TRBJ2-2, the V gene TRBV4-3, with 7 bases that match TRBD1. Trimming at V came to 1 base and at J to 6 bases, leaving 8 bases not matched to a gene. The germline V gene has CDR1 LGHNA and CDR2 YSLEER. CDR3 length equals 16 residues. The CDR3 DNA reads as TGCGCCAGCAGCCAAGGGGTAGGGGGCGAGTCCGGGGAGCTGTTTTTT. It translates to CASSQGVGGESGELFF.

This clone was counted between two and nine times. The chain combines TRBV5-6 with TRBJ1-1; a possible D gene is TRBD1 (5 bases). Per germline, CDR1 SGHDT and CDR2 YYEEEE. The germline V and J ends were trimmed by 6 bases and 7 bases, with 19 bases remaining between them. The CDR3 covers 14 residues. The DNA of the CDR3 is TGTGCCAGCATCCCAGGGCCTGGGGCTAATGAAGCTTTCTTT. Protein sequence: CASIPGPGANEAFF.

The V and J genes are TRBV21-1 and TRBJ1-2. TRBV21-1 is an annotated pseudogene. The CDR3 loop spans 13 amino acids. The CDR3 DNA sequence: TGTGCCAGCAGCAGGGGAGGGGACTATGGCTACACCTTC. Its translation is CASSRGGDYGYTF.

The V call is TRBV9, the J call TRBJ2-3, with D perhaps matching TRBD2 (8 bases). Trimming pared 2 bases from V and 3 bases from J, leaving 19 bases between. The CDR3 loop spans 17 amino acids. Germline CDR1 SGDLS, CDR2 YYNGEE. CDR3 amino acids: CASSVSYGRGHTDTQYF. The CDR3 DNA is TGTGCCAGCAGCGTTAGCTACGGGAGGGGGCATACAGATACGCAGTATTTT.

The chain joins TRBV11-3 to TRBJ2-2; D not resolved. V lost 2 bases and J lost 2, with 6 bases in between. CDR3 length equals 14 residues. Per the germline V gene, CDR1 is SGHNT and CDR2 is YENEEA. For the CDR3, the DNA is TGTGCCAGCAGCTTAAACACTAACACCGGGGAGCTGTTTTTT. Translation gives CASSLNTNTGELFF.

J is TRBJ2-2 and V is TRBV7-9; possibly TRBD1 for D (6 bases). CDR1 SEHNR and CDR2 FQNEAQ come from the germline V gene (reference sequence). The CDR3 length is 14 residues. V lost 5 bases to trimming and J lost 3 bases, with 10 bases between them. The CDR3 sequence is CASSRGMDTGELFF. In nucleotides, the CDR3 is TGTGCCAGCAGCAGGGGGATGGACACCGGGGAGCTGTTTTTT.

V and J are TRBV7-6 and TRBJ2-7, with D hard to call. Trimming removed 2 bases at V and 0 bases at J, with 11 bases between. Germline V lookup: CDR1 SGHVS, CDR2 FNYEAQ. The CDR3 is 15 amino acids. The CDR3 reads CASSLSPESSYEQYF. The CDR3 DNA sequence: TGTGCCAGCAGCTTAAGCCCCGAGAGCTCCTACGAGCAGTACTTC. Using reference TRBV7-6 and TRBJ2-7 for the parts outside the CDR3, the full variable domain is GAGVSQSPRYKVTKRGQDVALRCDPISGHVSLYWYRQALGQGPEFLTYFNYEAQQDKSGLPNDRFSAERPEGSISTLTIQRTEQRDSAMYRCASSLSPESSYEQYFGPGTRLTVT.

The V call is TRBV11-2, the J call TRBJ1-1; 7 nucleotides match TRBD1. V lost 1 base to trimming and J lost 5 bases; unmatched junction nucleotides: 7. CDR3 length: 15 residues. Germline-derived CDR1 and CDR2 are SGHAT and FQNNGV. CDR3: CASSLGPGGGTEAFF. The CDR3, as DNA: TGTGCCAGCAGCTTAGGCCCAGGGGGGGGGACTGAAGCTTTCTTT. Supplemented by reference TRBV11-2 and TRBJ1-1, the full variable domain reads EAGVAQSPRYKIIEKRQSVAFWCNPISGHATLYWYQQILGQGPKLLIQFQNNGVVDDSQLPKDRFSAERLKGVDSTLKIQPAKLEDSAVYLCASSLGPGGGTEAFFGQGTRLTVV.

The rearrangement links TRBV28 to TRBJ2-3, with TRBD2 as a possible D gene (6 bases). This CDR3 is built from 14 residues. V was clipped by 7 bases and J by 2 bases, with 13 bases between them. Per the germline V gene, CDR1 is MDHEN and CDR2 is SYDVKM. Here the CDR3 DNA reads TGTGCCAGCACCCTAGGGGACTCCACAGATACGCAGTATTTT. This sequence encodes CASTLGDSTDTQYF.

The chain joins TRBV7-6 to TRBJ1-4; no reliable D call. The V gene's germline CDR1 is SGHVS and CDR2 FNYEAQ. V lost 1 base, J lost 6 bases, and 12 bases lay in between. The CDR3 runs 15 residues. This CDR3 is CASSLEPFPDEKLFF. In DNA form, the CDR3 reads TGTGCCAGCAGCTTAGAACCTTTCCCTGATGAAAAACTGTTTTTT.

The chain combines TRBV27 with TRBJ2-7; the match to TRBD2 covers 8 bases. Germline CDR1 is MNHEY and CDR2 is SMNVEV (reference sequence). The CDR3 runs 14 residues. V lost 6 bases, J lost 3 bases, and 7 bases stayed unmatched. The CDR3: CASSKTSGSYEQYF. The CDR3 nucleotides read TGTGCCAGCAGCAAAACCAGCGGGAGCTACGAGCAGTACTTC.

The chain combines TRBV20-1 with TRBJ2-7; D is unclear. The CDR3 is made up of 11 amino acids. Germline assignment: CDR1 DFQATT and CDR2 SNEGSKA (reference sequence). Deletions cut 3 bases from V and 4 bases from J, with 7 bases between. This CDR3 reads CSARGQYEQYF. CDR3 coding DNA: TGCAGTGCTAGGGGCCAATACGAGCAGTACTTC.

The chain combines TRBV2 with TRBJ1-5, with a tentative D call TRBD1 (5 bases). The CDR3 is 16 amino acids. The V and J ends lost 7 bases and 0 bases respectively, with 16 bases between them. CDR1 and CDR2 from the germline V gene are SNHLY and FYNNEI. The CDR3 coding sequence is TGTGCCAGCACCCCCTGGGGGGATAATAGCAATCAGCCCCAGCATTTT. The encoded protein is CASTPWGDNSNQPQHF.

The V call is TRBV7-9, the J call TRBJ2-7; perhaps TRBD1 as D (6 bases). Trimming shortened V by 6 bases and J by 5 bases, and 14 bases separated the two germline ends. Germline CDR1 and CDR2: SEHNR and FQNEAQ (reference sequence). This CDR3 contains 13 residues. In nucleotides, the CDR3 is TGTGCCAGCAGTTTGGGGCAGGGGAACGAGCAGTACTTC. Its translation is CASSLGQGNEQYF.

The gene calls are TRBV15 and TRBJ2-3; perhaps TRBD1 as D (5 bases). CDR3 length equals 16 residues. CDR1 and CDR2 (germline): LNHNV, YYDKDF (reference sequence). V dropped 2 bases and J dropped 0 bases, with 12 bases sitting between them. The CDR3 sequence: CATSRPSTVSTDTQYF. DNA for the CDR3: TGTGCCACCAGCAGACCGTCGACAGTTAGCACAGATACGCAGTATTTT.

V is TRBV4-3 and J is TRBJ2-1; no clear D gene. Trimming left V 0 bases short and J 5 bases short, with 14 bases between. In germline, CDR1 is LGHNA, CDR2 YSLEER. CDR3 length equals 16 residues. CDR3 loop: CASSQEMGIYHNEQFF. The DNA for the CDR3 is TGCGCCAGCAGCCAAGAGATGGGGATATACCACAATGAGCAGTTCTTC.

The chain recombines TRBV9 with TRBJ2-3, with D maybe TRBD2 (6 bases). The V gene's germline CDR1 is SGDLS and CDR2 YYNGEE. The ends were cut back, 0 bases at V and 1 base at J, with 15 bases in the middle. This CDR3 is 17 amino acids long. CDR3 residues: CASSVDSGSGGTDTQYF. DNA of the CDR3: TGTGCCAGCAGCGTAGATTCTGGTAGCGGAGGCACAGATACGCAGTATTTT.

This chain connects TRBV2 to TRBJ2-3, with 10 bases fitting TRBD2. The germline CDR1 and CDR2 sequences are SNHLY and FYNNEI. The J segment lost 4 bases and the V segment lost 8 bases, leaving 9 bases of the junction unmatched. The CDR3 consists of 15 residues. The CDR3 sequence is CASLERGGVADTQYF. The DNA of the CDR3 is TGTGCCAGCCTAGAGCGGGGGGGCGTCGCAGATACGCAGTATTTT.

The chain carries TRBV6-5 and TRBJ1-1; D unclear. CDR1 is MNHEY and CDR2 is SVGAGI in the germline V gene. This CDR3 has 14 amino acids. Trimming removed 0 bases at V and 1 base at J, with 6 bases between. This CDR3 reads CASSYSLGNTEAFF. In DNA form, the CDR3 reads TGTGCCAGCAGTTACTCTCTGGGGAACACTGAAGCTTTCTTT.

This chain links TRBV7-9 with TRBJ1-3; 12 bases line up with TRBD1. The germline V gene encodes CDR1 SEHNR and CDR2 FQNEAQ (reference sequence). The CDR3 runs 17 residues. V trimming: 4 bases; J trimming: 1 base; junction bases outside the gene matches: 5. The CDR3 spells CASSSQGQGASGNTIYF. The DNA of the CDR3 is TGTGCCAGCAGCTCTCAGGGACAGGGGGCTTCTGGAAACACCATATATTTT.

J is TRBJ1-5 and V is TRBV6-5, with D maybe TRBD1 (5 bases). CDR3 size: 13 residues. Deletions cut 4 bases from V and 4 bases from J, with 8 bases between. Germline lookup yields CDR1 MNHEY and CDR2 SVGAGI. As DNA, the CDR3 is TGTGCCAGCAGTTTTGGGGGAAATCAGCCCCAGCATTTT. It specifies CASSFGGNQPQHF.